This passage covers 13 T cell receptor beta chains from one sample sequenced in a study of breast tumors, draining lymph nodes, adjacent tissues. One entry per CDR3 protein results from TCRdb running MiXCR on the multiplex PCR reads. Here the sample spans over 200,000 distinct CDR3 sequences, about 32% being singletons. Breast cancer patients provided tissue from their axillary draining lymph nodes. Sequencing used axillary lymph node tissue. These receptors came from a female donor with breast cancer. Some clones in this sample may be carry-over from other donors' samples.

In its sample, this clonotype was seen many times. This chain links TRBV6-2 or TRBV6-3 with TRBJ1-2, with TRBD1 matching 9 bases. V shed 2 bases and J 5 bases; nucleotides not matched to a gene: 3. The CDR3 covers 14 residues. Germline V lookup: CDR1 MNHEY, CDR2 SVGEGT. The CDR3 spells CASSYHDRGYGYTF. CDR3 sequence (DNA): TGTGCCAGCAGTTACCATGACAGGGGGTATGGCTACACCTTC.

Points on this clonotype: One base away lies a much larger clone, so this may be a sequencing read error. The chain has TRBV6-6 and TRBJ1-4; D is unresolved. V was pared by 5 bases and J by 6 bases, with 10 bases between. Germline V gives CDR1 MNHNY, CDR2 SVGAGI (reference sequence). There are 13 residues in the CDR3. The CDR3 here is CASSHRADEKLFF. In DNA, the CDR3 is TGTGCCAGCAGTCACCGGGCGGATGAAAAACTGTTTTTT.

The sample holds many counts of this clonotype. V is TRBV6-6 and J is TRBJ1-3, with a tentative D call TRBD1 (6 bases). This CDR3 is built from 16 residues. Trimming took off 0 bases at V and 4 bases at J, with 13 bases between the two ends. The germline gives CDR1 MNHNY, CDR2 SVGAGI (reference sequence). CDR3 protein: CASSYSGGARGNTIYF. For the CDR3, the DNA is TGTGCCAGCAGTTACTCGGGGGGGGCTCGGGGAAACACCATATATTTT.

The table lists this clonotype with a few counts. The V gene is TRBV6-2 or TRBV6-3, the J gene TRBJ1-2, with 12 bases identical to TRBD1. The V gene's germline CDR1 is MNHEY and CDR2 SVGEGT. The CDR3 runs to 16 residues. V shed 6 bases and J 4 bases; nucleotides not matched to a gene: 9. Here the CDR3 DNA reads TGTGCCAGCAGCCCCTCCGGGACAGGGGGCGTCTATGGCTACACCTTC. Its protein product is CASSPSGTGGVYGYTF.

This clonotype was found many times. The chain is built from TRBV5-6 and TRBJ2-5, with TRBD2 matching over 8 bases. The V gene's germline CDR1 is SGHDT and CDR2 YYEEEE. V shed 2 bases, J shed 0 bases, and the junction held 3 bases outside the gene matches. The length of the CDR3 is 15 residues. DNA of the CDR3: TGTGCCAGCAGCTTACTAGCGGCCGACCAAGAGACCCAGTACTTC. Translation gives CASSLLAADQETQYF.

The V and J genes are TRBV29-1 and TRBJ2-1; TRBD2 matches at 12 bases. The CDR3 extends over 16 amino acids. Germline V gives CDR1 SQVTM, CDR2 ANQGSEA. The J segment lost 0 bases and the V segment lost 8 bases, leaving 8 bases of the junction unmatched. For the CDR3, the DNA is TGCAGCTTTAGGGGACTAGCGGGCAGCTCCTACAATGAGCAGTTCTTC. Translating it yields CSFRGLAGSSYNEQFF.

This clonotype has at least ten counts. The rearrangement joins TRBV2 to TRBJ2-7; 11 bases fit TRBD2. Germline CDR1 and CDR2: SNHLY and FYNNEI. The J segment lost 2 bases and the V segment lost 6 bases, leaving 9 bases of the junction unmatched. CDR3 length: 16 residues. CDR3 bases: TGTGCCAGCAGGGATGATACTAGCGGGAGACCCTACGAGCAGTACTTC. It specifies CASRDDTSGRPYEQYF.

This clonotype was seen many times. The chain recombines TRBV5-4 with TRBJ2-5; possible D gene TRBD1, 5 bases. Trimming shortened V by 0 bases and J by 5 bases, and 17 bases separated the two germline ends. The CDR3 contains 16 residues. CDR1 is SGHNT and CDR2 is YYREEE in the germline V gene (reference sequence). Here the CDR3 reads CASSLAGQAGAETQYF. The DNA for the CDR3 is TGTGCCAGCAGCTTGGCAGGGCAGGCAGGCGCGGAGACCCAGTACTTC.

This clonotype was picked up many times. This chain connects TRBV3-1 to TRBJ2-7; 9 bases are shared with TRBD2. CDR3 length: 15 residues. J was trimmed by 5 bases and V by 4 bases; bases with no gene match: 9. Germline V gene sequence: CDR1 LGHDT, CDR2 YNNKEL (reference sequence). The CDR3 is CASSLLAGAGNEQYF. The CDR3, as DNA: TGTGCCAGCAGCCTTTTAGCGGGAGCCGGCAACGAGCAGTACTTC.

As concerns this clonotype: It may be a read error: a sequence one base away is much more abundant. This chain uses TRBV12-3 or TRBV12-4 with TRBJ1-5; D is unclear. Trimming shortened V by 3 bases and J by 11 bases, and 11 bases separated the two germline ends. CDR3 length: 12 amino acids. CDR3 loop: CASSLDGPSQHF. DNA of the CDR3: TGTGCCAGCAGTTTGGACGGGCCGTCCCAGCATTTT.

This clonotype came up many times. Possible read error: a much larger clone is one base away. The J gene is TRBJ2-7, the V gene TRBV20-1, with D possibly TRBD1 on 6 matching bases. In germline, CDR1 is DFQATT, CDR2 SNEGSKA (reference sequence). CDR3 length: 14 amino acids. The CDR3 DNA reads TGCAGTGCTACCTACCCGGACAGCTCCTCCGAGCAGTACTTC. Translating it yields CSATYPDSSSEQYF.

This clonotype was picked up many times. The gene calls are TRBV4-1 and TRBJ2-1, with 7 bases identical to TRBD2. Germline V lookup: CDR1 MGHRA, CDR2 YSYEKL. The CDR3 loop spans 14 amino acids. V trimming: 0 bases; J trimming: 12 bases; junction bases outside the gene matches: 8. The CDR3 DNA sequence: TGCGCCAGCAGCCAAGAACCGAGACTAGCTGTGCAGTTCTTC. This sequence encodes CASSQEPRLAVQFF.

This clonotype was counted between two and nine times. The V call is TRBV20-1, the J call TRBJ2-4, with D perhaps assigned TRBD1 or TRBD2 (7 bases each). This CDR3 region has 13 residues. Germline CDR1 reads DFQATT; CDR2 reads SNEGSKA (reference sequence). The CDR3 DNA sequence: TGCAGCGCAGGGGGGGGGGCCAAAAACATTCAGTACTTC. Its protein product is CSAGGGAKNIQYF.